This TCR beta chain was sequenced for a study of T cell repertoires in cytomegalovirus infection. Study background: Through public TCR beta signatures, both CMV infection and matching HLA type were indicated.

One entry per CDR3 protein results from TCRdb running MiXCR on the reads. The repertoire holds around 210,000 distinct CDR3 sequences, around 6.6% seen once, with about 6.5% in the top ten. This clonotype was recorded at least ten times. Its antigen is not identified. Broader study findings: Pooled public TCR beta family frequency picked out CMV carriers with the relevant HLA. CMV-specific TCR beta clonotypes restricted by HLA-C were the ones dominating the ex vivo response.

Germline-derived CDR1 and CDR2 are DFQATT and SNEGSKA (reference sequence). The CDR3 contains 14 residues. Trimming cost V 1 base and J 1 base, with 9 bases left between them. The gene calls are TRBV20-1 and TRBJ2-3; a possible D gene is TRBD2 (5 bases). The TCR comes from a human donor in good health (CMV status not recorded). Some clones in this sample may be carry-over from other donors' samples. Sequenced input: PBMCs. The DNA of the CDR3 is TGCAGTGCTAGAGTCCCAGCGGGCACAGATACGCAGTATTTT. It is translated as CSARVPAGTDTQYF.